The clone carrying this T cell receptor (beta chain) appeared a few times. The data stem from a study of blood T cells in healthy people across ages. The authors ran a second PCR of about 6 to 11 cycles using a sample-barcoded 5' primer and a J-beta primer mix. MiXCR, applied by TCRdb to the 5' RACE reads, yields one record per CDR3 protein. The table lists hundreds of thousands of distinct CDR3 sequences, around a quarter of them singletons. No fewer than 5.5 micrograms of total RNA were isolated from every sample. The CDR3 is 15 residues long. The J segment lost 0 bases and the V segment lost 3 bases, leaving 5 bases of the junction unmatched. The germline gives CDR1 SGHAT, CDR2 FQNNGV. The sample was also reused in another study, on T cells of mothers and their children. Per that paper: Maternal samples each gave over 9.5 million TCR beta CDR3 reads, and child samples several million each.

Source material: blood. This TCR was sampled from a boy aged 10-17 years in good health. The gene calls are TRBV11-2 and TRBJ2-7, with TRBD1 matching 7 bases. This CDR3 reads CASSLIGTDSYEQYF. CDR3 nucleotides: TGTGCCAGCAGCTTGATAGGGACAGACTCCTACGAGCAGTACTTC.